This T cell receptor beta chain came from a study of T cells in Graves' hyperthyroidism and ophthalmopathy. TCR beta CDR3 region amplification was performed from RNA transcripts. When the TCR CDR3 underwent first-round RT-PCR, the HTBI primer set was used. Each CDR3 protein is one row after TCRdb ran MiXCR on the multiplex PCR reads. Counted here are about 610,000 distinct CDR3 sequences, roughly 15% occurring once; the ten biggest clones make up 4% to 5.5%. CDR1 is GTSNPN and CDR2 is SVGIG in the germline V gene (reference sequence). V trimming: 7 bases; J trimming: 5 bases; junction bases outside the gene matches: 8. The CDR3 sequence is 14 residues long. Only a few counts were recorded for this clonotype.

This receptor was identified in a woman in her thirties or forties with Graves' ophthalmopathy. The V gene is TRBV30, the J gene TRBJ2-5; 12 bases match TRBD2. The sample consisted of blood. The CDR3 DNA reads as TGTGCCTCTCGGACTAGCGGGGTGGAGGAGACCCAGTACTTC. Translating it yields CASRTSGVEETQYF.